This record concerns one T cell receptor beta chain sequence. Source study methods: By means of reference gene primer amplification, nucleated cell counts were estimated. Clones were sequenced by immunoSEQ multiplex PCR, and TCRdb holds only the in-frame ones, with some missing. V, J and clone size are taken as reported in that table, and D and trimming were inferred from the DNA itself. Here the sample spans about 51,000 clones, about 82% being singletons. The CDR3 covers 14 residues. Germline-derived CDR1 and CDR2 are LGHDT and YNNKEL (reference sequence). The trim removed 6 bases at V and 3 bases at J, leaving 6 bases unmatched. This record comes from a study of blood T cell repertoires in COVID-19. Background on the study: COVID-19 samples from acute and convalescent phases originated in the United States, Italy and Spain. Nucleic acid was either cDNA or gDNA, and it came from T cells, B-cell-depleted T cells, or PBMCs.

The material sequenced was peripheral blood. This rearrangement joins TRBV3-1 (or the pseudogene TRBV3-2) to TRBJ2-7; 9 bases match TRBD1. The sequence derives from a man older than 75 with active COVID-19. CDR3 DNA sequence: TGTGCCAGCAGGTCATCGACAGGGGGCTACGAGCAGTACTTC. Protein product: CASRSSTGGYEQYF.